The sequence of this T cell receptor beta chain was determined in a study of T cells in Graves' hyperthyroidism and ophthalmopathy. Study-wide points: Ophthalmopathy could be told apart from stable hyperthyroidism with a 13 V-J model. Median prediction lead before ophthalmopathy onset was roughly 6 months with the model.

There are a few counts of this clonotype. Its antigen remains unidentified. V lost 3 bases and J 0 bases, leaving 14 bases between the germline ends. The CDR3 contains 16 residues. The V gene's germline CDR1 is SEHNR and CDR2 FQNEAQ (reference sequence). Together with thyroid ultrasound, orbital computed tomography, serum thyroxine and TRAb, clinical symptoms were used for diagnoses. Fresh 10 ml peripheral blood yielded PBMCs. It was RNA transcripts that yielded the amplified TCR beta CDR3 regions. RT-PCR in the first round (using the HTBI primer set) targeted the TCR CDR3. TCRdb analysed the multiplex PCR reads with MiXCR anew, one entry per CDR3 protein. The table records fewer than 900,000 distinct CDR3 sequences, approximately 19% of them present only once.

This chain uses TRBV7-9 with TRBJ2-5; D unresolved. The receptor's source is a woman aged 45 to 65 with Graves' hyperthyroidism that later progressed to Graves' ophthalmopathy. The sequencing sample was made of blood. CDR3 sequence reads: CASSFSAIVYQETQYF. The DNA for the CDR3 is TGTGCCAGCAGCTTCTCGGCGATTGTGTACCAAGAGACCCAGTACTTC.